These T cell receptor beta chains were read from a single sample in a study of blood T cell repertoires in COVID-19. Assay used: immunoSEQ multiplex PCR; TCRdb lists only in-frame clones, some missing. The sample has about 240,000 clones, around nine tenths seen once. Sequenced input: peripheral blood. These receptors originate from a woman between 65 and 79 years old with active or convalescent COVID-19. Both conserved end residues are part of each CDR3. D genes are given only for firm matches. Rows may omit the clone size; those that give it use once, few, many or a size class.

d_gene	v_gene	abundance	j_gene	CDR3nt	CDR3aa
NA	TRBV6-5	once	TRBJ1-1	TGTGCCAGCAGCCGAGTCGAACTCTTGAACACTGAAGCTTTCTTT	CASSRVELLNTEAFF
TRBD1	TRBV14	NA	TRBJ1-2	TGTGCCAGCAGCCTCTGGACAGGGGGCCGATTTTTGTTAGTTAACTATGGCTACACCTTC	CASSLWTGGRFLLVNYGYTF
NA	TRBV6-2/TRBV6-3	NA	TRBJ1-5	TGTGCCAGCAGTTTTCAGGGTGGCAATCAGCCCCAGCATTTT	CASSFQGGNQPQHF
NA	TRBV19	NA	TRBJ1-3	TGTGCCAGTAGTACCACTCGGGGCTCTGGAAACACCATATATTTT	CASSTTRGSGNTIYF
NA	TRBV7-2	NA	TRBJ2-1	TGTGCCAGCACCATGGCAGGGAGGAACGAGCAGTTCTTC	CASTMAGRNEQFF
NA	TRBV12-5	NA	TRBJ2-2	TGTGCTAGTGGTTTGGTACAGGGGAACACCGGGGAGCTGTTTTTT	CASGLVQGNTGELFF
NA	TRBV6-5	NA	TRBJ1-6	TGTGCCAGCAGGGTCCGGGGGGGTCCGAATTCACCCCTCCACTTT	CASRVRGGPNSPLHF
NA	TRBV2	once	TRBJ2-1	TGTGCCAGCAGTGGTGTGGGCAGTGACCAGTTCTTC	CASSGVGSDQFF
NA	TRBV6-6	once	TRBJ2-3	TGTGCCAGCAGTCCCTATGACGGACTAGGGGGGGAAGGGGATACGCAGTATTTT	CASSPYDGLGGEGDTQYF
NA	TRBV10-1	NA	TRBJ1-6	TGCGCCAGCAGTGAGAGATGGGGGGCGGGGGTCTATAATTCACCCCTCCACTTT	CASSERWGAGVYNSPLHF
NA	TRBV6-2/TRBV6-3	NA	TRBJ1-2	TGTGCCAGCAGCCAAGACTACTATGGCTACACCTTC	CASSQDYYGYTF
NA	TRBV6-2/TRBV6-3	NA	TRBJ2-5	TGTGCCAGCAGCCAGAGACAAGAGACCCAGTACTTC	CASSQRQETQYF
NA	TRBV11-2	NA	TRBJ2-3	TGTGCCAGCAGCCCCTCCGGGGTCACAGATACGCAGTATTTT	CASSPSGVTDTQYF
NA	TRBV21-1	NA	TRBJ2-1	TGTGCCAGCGGGACATCGGTGAATGAGCAGTTCTTC	CASGTSVNEQFF
TRBD2	TRBV19	NA	TRBJ2-1	TGTGCCAGTAGTACCCAGGGAGCGGGGCTCAATGAGCAGTTCTTC	CASSTQGAGLNEQFF
NA	TRBV5-1	few	TRBJ1-3	TGCGCCAGCAGCTTATATTCGGGGGGCTCCTCTGGAAACACCATATATTTT	CASSLYSGGSSGNTIYF
NA	TRBV4-1	NA	TRBJ1-1	TGCGCCAGCAGCCAAGCCAGGACAGAAACTAACACTGAAGCTTTCTTT	CASSQARTETNTEAFF
TRBD1	TRBV27	once	TRBJ1-5	TGTGCCAGCGCGGGACAGGCCGGGGGCAATCAGCCCCAGCATTTT	CASAGQAGGNQPQHF
NA	TRBV5-1	NA	TRBJ2-5	TGCGCCAGCAGAGCCGGAGGGGTGGTAGGAGAGACCCAGTACTTC	CASRAGGVVGETQYF
TRBD1	TRBV16	NA	TRBJ2-6	TGTGCCAGCAGCCATTTGCCGGGACAGGGTTCTTCTGGGGCCAACGTCCTGACTTTC	CASSHLPGQGSSGANVLTF
TRBD1	TRBV19	NA	TRBJ1-5	TGTGCCAGTAGTGGGCTCCACAGGGGGCTCCAGCCCCAGCATTTT	CASSGLHRGLQPQHF